One and the same sample provided the 18 T cell receptor beta chains below, sequenced in a study of cytomegalovirus exposure and HLA in healthy donors. Primers included in the PCR were 60 Vbeta and 13 Jbeta primers. Profiled with immunoSEQ multiplex PCR; TCRdb holds only in-frame clones, not every one. Among over 150,000 clones, around 76% were seen once, and the ten largest hold around 1.5%. The source material was PBMCs. The receptors originated from a man aged 60 to 69 in good health and CMV-seronegative.

This chain joins TRBV2 and TRBJ2-1; 15 bases map to TRBD2. In germline, CDR1 is SNHLY, CDR2 FYNNEI. Trimming removed 6 bases from V and 7 bases from J; junction bases left unmatched: 19. The CDR3 totals 20 residues. The CDR3, as DNA: TGTGCCAGCAGCGAGGTAACACTCCGGACTAGCGGGAGGGTGAGGAATGAGCAGTTCTTC. Protein: CASSEVTLRTSGRVRNEQFF.

The chain uses TRBV25-1 and TRBJ2-1, with TRBD2 identical over 13 bases. Germline V CDR1 and CDR2: MGHDK, SYGVNS. This CDR3 region has 15 residues. Germline trimming cut 8 bases from V and 7 bases from J; bases unmatched to any gene: 8. CDR3 sequence: CASPRTSGRSNEQFF. As DNA, the CDR3 is TGTGCCAGCCCCAGGACTAGCGGGAGAAGTAATGAGCAGTTCTTC.

This clone was seen a handful of times. This rearrangement joins TRBV11-2 to TRBJ2-2; TRBD1 agrees at 8 bases. V dropped 7 bases and J dropped 5; count of bases not matched to a gene: 12. CDR1 and CDR2 from the germline V gene are SGHAT and FQNNGV. The CDR3 covers 16 residues. The chain's CDR3 is CASTYNGQGETGELFF. CDR3 bases: TGTGCCAGCACCTACAACGGACAGGGAGAGACCGGGGAGCTGTTTTTT.

This clone was counted a few times. CDR3 DNA sequence: TGCGCCAGCAGTGAGGGCACAGCCCTCCCCTACGAGCAGTACTTC. Amino acids: CASSEGTALPYEQYF. The chain couples TRBV10-1 to TRBJ2-5; no firm D call. TRBJ2-7 matches the DNA end more closely, so the J call is doubtful. CDR1 WNHNN and CDR2 SYGVQD come from the germline V gene (reference sequence). CDR3 length equals 15 residues.

J is TRBJ2-5 and V is TRBV5-8; D possibly corresponds to TRBD2 (6 bases). Per the germline V gene, CDR1 is SGHTS and CDR2 is YDEGEE. The length of the CDR3 is 16 residues. V lost 4 bases and J 2 bases, leaving 18 bases between the germline ends. The CDR3 spells CASSPGLQRTQETQYF. The DNA for the CDR3 is TGTGCCAGCAGCCCAGGACTACAAAGGACTCAAGAGACCCAGTACTTC.

DNA of the CDR3: TGTGCCAGCAGTTACTCGATTACAGGGGGCGCTTACACCTTC. It yields the protein CASSYSITGGAYTF. V usage is TRBV6-5 and J usage is TRBJ1-2; 9 nucleotides align to TRBD1. This CDR3 is 14 amino acids long. The germline V gene has CDR1 MNHEY and CDR2 SVGAGI. V lost 0 bases to trimming and J lost 11 bases; unmatched junction nucleotides: 7.

V usage is TRBV2 and J usage is TRBJ1-1, with D unresolved. Germline CDR1 reads SNHLY; CDR2 reads FYNNEI. This CDR3 spans 12 amino acids. Trimming cost V 6 bases and J 6 bases, with 11 bases left between them. CDR3 coding DNA: TGTGCCAGCAGCGCTCGGGTTCCTGAAGCTTTCTTT. It codes for CASSARVPEAFF.

CDR3 sequence (DNA): TGTGCCTGGAGTGTACAAGGACAGAGTGGCTACACCTTC. This encodes CAWSVQGQSGYTF. The chain recombines TRBV30 with TRBJ1-2, with TRBD1 as a possible D gene (6 bases). The CDR3 covers 13 residues. The V and J ends lost 0 bases and 7 bases respectively, with 12 bases between them. CDR1 GTSNPN and CDR2 SVGIG come from the germline V gene (reference sequence).

As DNA, the CDR3 is TGTGCCAGCAACCAAGGGTCTAGCGGATCGCGGGAGCAGTACTTC. It is translated as CASNQGSSGSREQYF. The chain links TRBV28 to TRBJ2-7, with 7 nucleotides matching TRBD2. V shed 7 bases, J shed 7 bases, and the junction held 16 bases outside the gene matches. This CDR3 region has 15 residues. Germline assignment: CDR1 MDHEN and CDR2 SYDVKM.

The V and J genes are TRBV5-1 and TRBJ1-6; TRBD1 is a possible D gene (6 bases). The V gene lost 0 bases and the J gene lost 3 bases, with 16 bases spanning the gap. The CDR3 consists of 18 residues. CDR1 is SGHRS, CDR2 YFSETQ, per germline. CDR3 DNA sequence: TGCGCCAGCAGCTTGGGCTCTCAGGGGCCCCTCTATAATTCACCCCTCCACTTT. Its protein is CASSLGSQGPLYNSPLHF. Complete variable domain (other parts from reference TRBV5-1 and TRBJ1-6): KAGVTQTPRYLIKTRGQQVTLSCSPISGHRSVSWYQQTPGQGLQFLFEYFSETQRNKGNFPGRFSGRQFSNSRSEMNVSTLELGDSALYLCASSLGSQGPLYNSPLHFGNGTRLTVT.

The genes are TRBV25-1 and TRBJ2-1; D gene uncertain. The germline V gene encodes CDR1 MGHDK and CDR2 SYGVNS. This CDR3 has 14 amino acids. The germline V and J ends were trimmed by 2 bases and 8 bases, with 13 bases remaining between them. The CDR3 DNA sequence: TGTGCCAGCAGTGAAGAAAGGAGTTTCGATGAGCAGTTCTTC. Translation: CASSEERSFDEQFF.

The rearrangement joins TRBV6-1 to TRBJ2-7; a possible D gene is TRBD2 (6 bases). Germline-derived CDR1 and CDR2 are MNHNS and SASEGT. The CDR3 is 15 residues long. The V and J ends lost 5 bases and 3 bases respectively, with 17 bases between them. This CDR3 is CASSRVREVDYEQYF. The CDR3 bases are TGTGCCAGCAGTCGGGTAAGGGAGGTTGACTACGAGCAGTACTTC.

This clone came up a few times. The same CDR3 can be traced to other DNA sequences in this sample. The J gene is TRBJ2-1, the V gene TRBV7-9; TRBD2 agrees at 7 bases. The germline V gene has CDR1 SEHNR and CDR2 FQNEAQ (reference sequence). The junction had 5 bases not matched to a gene; V was cut back by 0 bases and J by 9 bases. This CDR3 region has 14 residues. The CDR3 DNA sequence: TGTGCCAGCAGCTTAGCGGCGGGAGCGGTTGAGCAGTTCTTC. This translates into CASSLAAGAVEQFF.

The V call is TRBV7-3, the J call TRBJ1-5; D remains ambiguous. The CDR3 is 13 amino acids. Between the trimmed V and J ends, which lost 1 base and 5 bases, there was a span of 6 bases. Germline V lookup: CDR1 SGHTA, CDR2 FQGTGA. The CDR3: CASSLNRYQPQHF. The CDR3 coding sequence is TGTGCCAGCAGCTTAAATCGGTATCAGCCCCAGCATTTT.

The chain combines TRBV6-6 with TRBJ1-5; perhaps TRBD1 as D (6 bases). Germline V gives CDR1 MNHNY, CDR2 SVGAGI (reference sequence). V dropped 7 bases and J dropped 5 bases, with 15 bases sitting between them. This CDR3 contains 14 residues. CDR3: CASMGGGHDQPQHF. As DNA, the CDR3 is TGTGCCAGCATGGGCGGGGGGCACGATCAGCCCCAGCATTTT.

The gene calls are TRBV7-2 and TRBJ2-5; D is perhaps TRBD2 (6 bases). The CDR3 length is 15 residues. Trimming stripped 3 bases from V and 2 bases from J, with 13 bases between. Germline CDR1 is SGHTA and CDR2 is FQGNSA. The CDR3 nucleotides read TGTGCCAGCAGCTTCCAGGCGGGGCTGCAAGAGACCCAGTACTTC. This sequence encodes CASSFQAGLQETQYF.

The chain uses TRBV27 and TRBJ2-7, with D possibly being TRBD1 (6 bases). The ends were cut back, 7 bases at V and 3 bases at J, with 10 bases in the middle. The CDR3 consists of 12 residues. CDR1 is MNHEY, CDR2 SMNVEV, per germline (reference sequence). CDR3: CASTRGCYEQYF. Written as DNA, the CDR3 is TGTGCCAGCACTAGGGGGTGCTACGAGCAGTACTTC.

The chain uses TRBV4-3 and TRBJ2-7; 9 nucleotides agree with TRBD1. CDR1 and CDR2 from the germline V gene are LGHNA and YSLEER. This CDR3 has 16 amino acids. Germline trimming cut 1 base from V and 3 bases from J; bases unmatched to any gene: 7. CDR3 protein: CASSQGPGTGSYEQYF. DNA for the CDR3: TGCGCCAGCAGCCAAGGGCCCGGGACAGGGAGCTACGAGCAGTACTTC.